This entry describes one T cell receptor beta chain. Authors' processing steps: Reference gene primer amplification yielded estimated nucleated cell counts. The data were produced by immunoSEQ multiplex PCR, yet TCRdb's version contains in-frame clones alone and is incomplete. The DNA was the basis for D and trimming; V, J and clone size are from that table. The sample yields some 170,000 clones, 70% to 80% seen once. This sample stems from a study of blood T cell repertoires in COVID-19. The overall study: The analysed material was cDNA or gDNA that came from T cells, B-cell-depleted T cells, or PBMCs.

The CDR3 covers 12 residues. V lost 5 bases, J lost 7 bases, and 10 bases lay in between. From germline, CDR1 is SGHAT and CDR2 FQNNGV. The V gene is TRBV11-2, the J gene TRBJ2-3; D is uncertain. The TCR originated in a man aged 55 to 70 with acute or convalescent COVID-19. Source material: peripheral blood. The DNA of the CDR3 is TGTGCCAGCAGCCAACTAAGGAATACGCAGTATTTT. Translated, it gives CASSQLRNTQYF.